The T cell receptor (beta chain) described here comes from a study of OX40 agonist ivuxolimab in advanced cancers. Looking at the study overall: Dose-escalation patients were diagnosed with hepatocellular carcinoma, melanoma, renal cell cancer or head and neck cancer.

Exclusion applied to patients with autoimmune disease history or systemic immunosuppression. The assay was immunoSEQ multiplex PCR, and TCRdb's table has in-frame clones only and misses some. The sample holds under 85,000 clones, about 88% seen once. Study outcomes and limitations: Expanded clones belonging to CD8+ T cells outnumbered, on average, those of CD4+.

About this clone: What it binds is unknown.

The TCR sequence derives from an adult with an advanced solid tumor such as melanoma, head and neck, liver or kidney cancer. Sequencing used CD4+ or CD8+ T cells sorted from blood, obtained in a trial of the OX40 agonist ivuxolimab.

The CDR3 bases are TGTGCCAGCAGCTACGGTAACACCGGGGAGCTGTTTTTT. Translation: CASSYGNTGELFF. The chain combines TRBV7-2 with TRBJ2-2; D unresolved. CDR1 and CDR2 (germline): SGHTA, FQGNSA. Trimming removed 4 bases from V and 2 bases from J, with 5 bases in between. This CDR3 has 13 residues.